What follows are 28 T cell receptor beta chains derived from one specimen sequenced in a study of neoadjuvant anti-PD-1 for oral cavity cancer. As for time point: after neoadjuvant nivolumab, at surgical resection. Using immunoSEQ multiplex PCR, the repertoire was profiled, and TCRdb retains in-frame clones only, with some absent. The data contain about 14,000 clones, 70% of them seen just once; the ten biggest clones take up more than 3%. The starting material was PBMCs, obtained after nivolumab (anti-PD-1) treatment. These receptors were obtained from a person aged 35-79 years with oral cavity squamous cell carcinoma.

The chain combines TRBV10-3 with TRBJ1-5; TRBD1 aligns across 7 bases. Germline lookup yields CDR1 ENHRY and CDR2 SYGVKD. J gave up 0 bases and V 3 bases, and 8 bases lay outside the gene matches. The CDR3 totals 17 residues. This chain's CDR3 is CAISDPGGPYSNQPQHF. CDR3 bases: TGTGCCATCAGTGACCCAGGGGGTCCCTATAGCAATCAGCCCCAGCATTTT.

The V gene is TRBV19, the J gene TRBJ2-3; 9 bases fit TRBD2. Per the germline V gene, CDR1 is LNHDA and CDR2 is SQIVND (reference sequence). Losses at the gene ends were 5 bases for V and 1 base for J; bases not matched to a gene: 4. The CDR3 has 15 amino acids. The CDR3 nucleotides read TGTGCCAGTAGTGAGCTAGCGGGACGCACAGATACGCAGTATTTT. Amino acid sequence: CASSELAGRTDTQYF.

The rearrangement uses TRBV29-1 and TRBJ1-1, with D unclear. V gave up 6 bases and J gave up 9 bases, with 17 bases separating them. Germline V gene lookup returns CDR1 SQVTM and CDR2 ANQGSEA. This CDR3 has 12 amino acids. This CDR3 is CSVSRASKQAFF. The DNA for the CDR3 is TGCAGCGTGAGCCGGGCCTCCAAACAAGCTTTCTTT.

A few counts support this clone. The J gene is TRBJ2-1, the V gene TRBV5-1; D is ambiguous. Germline-derived CDR1 and CDR2 are SGHRS and YFSETQ. Trimming cost V 4 bases and J 9 bases, with 23 bases left between them. The CDR3 is 16 residues long. The CDR3 DNA reads TGCGCCAGCAGCGGGGTGGGGAAAAGCGTTTTTAGTGAGCAGTTCTTC. This translates into CASSGVGKSVFSEQFF.

V is TRBV9 and J is TRBJ1-3; perhaps TRBD1 as D (5 bases). The CDR3 runs to 17 residues. Trimming took off 6 bases at V and 0 bases at J, with 19 bases between the two ends. Per germline, CDR1 SGDLS and CDR2 YYNGEE. CDR3: CASTLMDTTDSGNTIYF. The CDR3 DNA follows: TGTGCCAGCACCCTAATGGACACCACAGACTCTGGAAACACCATATATTTT.

The V gene is TRBV18, the J gene TRBJ1-1; D not resolved. In germline, CDR1 is KGHSH, CDR2 LQKENI. The V and J ends lost 4 bases and 0 bases respectively, with 3 bases between them. The CDR3 has 12 amino acids. CDR3 sequence: CASSQLNTEAFF. In DNA form, the CDR3 reads TGTGCCAGCTCACAGTTGAACACTGAAGCTTTCTTT.

The chain carries TRBV6-5 and TRBJ2-3, with 8 bases fitting TRBD1. In germline, CDR1 is MNHEY, CDR2 SVGAGI. There are 15 residues in the CDR3. Germline trimming cut 3 bases from V and 4 bases from J; bases unmatched to any gene: 6. This CDR3 reads CASSYGDRGADTQYF. In nucleotides, the CDR3 is TGTGCCAGCAGTTATGGTGACAGGGGTGCAGATACGCAGTATTTT.

The J gene is TRBJ1-2, the V gene TRBV14, with 9 bases aligning to TRBD1. J lost 4 bases, V lost 3 bases, and 6 bases had no gene match. The CDR3 is 15 amino acids. Looked up from germline, CDR1 is SGHDN and CDR2 is FVKESK. CDR3 in DNA: TGTGCCAGCAGCCAGGACAGGGGACATCTCTATGGCTACACCTTC. This encodes CASSQDRGHLYGYTF.

A word on this clone: An end of the junction differs from the germline gene, which may be a read error. The chain uses TRBV7-7 and TRBJ1-1; D is possibly TRBD1 (6 bases). The CDR3 consists of 15 residues. The germline gives CDR1 SSHAT, CDR2 FNYEAQ (reference sequence). In DNA, the CDR3 is TGTGCTAGCAGCTTAGGGGGGGCGAGGTACACTGAAGCTTTCTTT. This sequence encodes CASSLGGARYTEAFF.

This clone appeared a few times. The chain combines TRBV7-3 with TRBJ2-2, with a weak D call TRBD2 (5 bases). Trimming left V 5 bases short and J 4 bases short, with 8 bases between. Germline assignment: CDR1 SGHTA and CDR2 FQGTGA. This CDR3 has 13 amino acids. DNA for the CDR3: TGTGCCAGCAGCAAAGGGAGCACCGGGGAGCTGTTTTTT. Translating it yields CASSKGSTGELFF.

This clone has a single count. This chain uses TRBV6-1 with TRBJ2-1, with TRBD2 matching over 7 bases. CDR1 MNHNS and CDR2 SASEGT come from the germline V gene. J was trimmed by 0 bases and V by 1 base; bases with no gene match: 6. The CDR3 consists of 17 residues. DNA of the CDR3: TGTGCCAGCAGTGAAGGCGTGGGAGGGCTCTCCTACAATGAGCAGTTCTTC. Translated, it gives CASSEGVGGLSYNEQFF.

The chain joins TRBV2 to TRBJ2-5; D remains unclear. The germline gives CDR1 SNHLY, CDR2 FYNNEI. V was shortened by 8 bases and J by 5 bases, with 15 bases between the two germline ends. This CDR3 spans 13 amino acids. The CDR3 loop is CASDQSKGETQYF. The DNA for the CDR3 is TGTGCCAGCGATCAGTCCAAAGGGGAGACCCAGTACTTC.

The rearrangement joins TRBV10-3 to TRBJ1-2; no firm D call. V lost 4 bases, J lost 0 bases, and 15 bases lay in between. The CDR3 has 16 amino acids. In germline, CDR1 is ENHRY, CDR2 SYGVKD. Here the CDR3 DNA reads TGTGCCATCAGTGGCCAGACACCCGGCACTAACTATGGCTACACCTTC. Amino acids: CAISGQTPGTNYGYTF.

This clone was seen only a few times. CDR3 residues: CASSFDGSGQPQHF. The CDR3 region has the DNA TGTGCCAGCAGCTTCGACGGCTCAGGTCAGCCCCAGCATTTT. V is TRBV7-9 and J is TRBJ1-5; no clear D. Germline CDR1 and CDR2: SEHNR and FQNEAQ (reference sequence). With 3 bases removed from V and 6 bases from J, the gap between germline ends came to 12 bases. The CDR3 contains 14 residues.

The chain links TRBV5-1 to TRBJ2-7; tentative D call: TRBD1 (6 bases). Germline assignment: CDR1 SGHRS and CDR2 YFSETQ. The CDR3 length is 13 residues. The ends were cut back, 5 bases at V and 5 bases at J, with 14 bases in the middle. The CDR3 region has the DNA TGCGCCAGCAGGCGGATGGGGGACAACGAGCAGTACTTC. Protein: CASRRMGDNEQYF.

The chain uses TRBV9 and TRBJ2-3; no reliable D call. The germline CDR1 and CDR2 sequences are SGDLS and YYNGEE. The V end was cut by 4 bases, the J end by 4 bases, with 7 bases between. The CDR3 is 12 amino acids. The CDR3 sequence: CASSPRPDTQYF. Written as DNA, the CDR3 is TGTGCCAGCAGCCCCCGTCCAGATACGCAGTATTTT.

This clone was counted a few times. The chain employs TRBV5-1 and TRBJ1-2, with D perhaps matching TRBD1 (5 bases). The CDR3 is 13 amino acids. Germline V gene lookup returns CDR1 SGHRS and CDR2 YFSETQ. V was shortened by 4 bases and J by 2 bases, with 9 bases between the two germline ends. CDR3 bases: TGCGCCAGCAGCGAGGAGGGGAACTATGGCTACACCTTC. Encoded protein: CASSEEGNYGYTF.

CDR3 sequence (DNA): TGTGCCAGCAGCCCCGACAGCAACTCCTACAATGAGCAGTTCTTC. It yields the protein CASSPDSNSYNEQFF. The genes are TRBV7-3 and TRBJ2-1, with D tentatively TRBD1 (5 bases). CDR3 size: 15 residues. Trimming pared 5 bases from V and 0 bases from J, leaving 11 bases between. Germline V gene sequence: CDR1 SGHTA, CDR2 FQGTGA.

The chain carries TRBV2 and TRBJ2-1, with D possibly being TRBD1 (5 bases). Between the trimmed V and J ends, which lost 7 bases and 4 bases, there was a span of 5 bases. The germline gives CDR1 SNHLY, CDR2 FYNNEI. The length of the CDR3 is 11 residues. In nucleotides, the CDR3 is TGTGCCAGCACAGGGTACAATGAGCAGTTCTTC. Residues: CASTGYNEQFF.

CDR3 bases: TGTGCCAGCAGCTTGCAGAGCTCACCGAACCAAGAGACCCAGTACTTC. Translation: CASSLQSSPNQETQYF. The chain carries TRBV5-4 and TRBJ2-5; D is unresolved. Germline CDR1 and CDR2: SGHNT and YYREEE (reference sequence). The CDR3 contains 16 residues. V was cut by 1 base and J by 0 bases, with 13 bases left in between.

This rearrangement joins TRBV18 to TRBJ2-2; 7 nucleotides align to TRBD2. The trim removed 6 bases at V and 0 bases at J, leaving 7 bases unmatched. Germline values: CDR1 KGHSH, CDR2 LQKENI. This CDR3 is 16 amino acids long. The DNA of the CDR3 is TGTGCCAGCTCTCAACTAGCGCCCGCGAACACCGGGGAGCTGTTTTTT. Amino acid sequence: CASSQLAPANTGELFF.

The chain is built from TRBV5-1 and TRBJ2-7; 7 bases align to TRBD2. The length of the CDR3 is 14 residues. Germline lookup yields CDR1 SGHRS and CDR2 YFSETQ. Trimming cost V 1 base and J 2 bases; bases outside gene matches: 3. CDR3 residues: CASSLRGDAYEQYF. CDR3 bases: TGCGCCAGCAGCTTGCGGGGGGATGCCTACGAGCAGTACTTC.

The chain links TRBV30 to TRBJ1-2; D gene ambiguous. The CDR3 covers 16 residues. V was shortened by 1 base and J by 8 bases, with 23 bases between the two germline ends. The germline CDR1 and CDR2 sequences are GTSNPN and SVGIG (reference sequence). The CDR3 bases are TGTGCCTGGAGTGACTCCCTTCGGGAGGCGTCGAAGGGCTACACCTTC. This translates into CAWSDSLREASKGYTF. Using reference TRBV30 and TRBJ1-2 for the parts outside the CDR3, the full variable domain is SQTIHQWPATLVQPVGSPLSLECTVEGTSNPNLYWYRQAAGRGLQLLFYSVGIGQISSEVPQNLSASRPQDRQFILSSKKLLLSDSGFYLCAWSDSLREASKGYTFGSGTRLTVV.

The chain joins TRBV7-6 to TRBJ1-1; D might be TRBD1 (5 bases). Trimming took off 4 bases at V and 8 bases at J, with 11 bases between the two ends. The CDR3 is 12 residues long. Germline V gene lookup returns CDR1 SGHVS and CDR2 FNYEAQ. Here the CDR3 reads CASSSGGVEAFF. The CDR3 nucleotides read TGTGCCAGCAGCTCCGGGGGGGTAGAAGCTTTCTTT.

The chain is built from TRBV6-5 and TRBJ2-2; 8 bases fit TRBD2. V lost 2 bases to trimming and J lost 5 bases; unmatched junction nucleotides: 4. CDR1 and CDR2 (germline): MNHEY, SVGAGI. The length of the CDR3 is 15 residues. CDR3 residues: CASSYGTSGTGELFF. The CDR3 nucleotides are TGTGCCAGCAGTTACGGGACTAGTGGTACCGGGGAGCTGTTTTTT.

In this sample, this clone turned up a few times. The chain recombines TRBV28 with TRBJ1-3; TRBD1 is a possible D gene (6 bases). This CDR3 contains 14 residues. Germline V gene data show CDR1 as MDHEN and CDR2 as SYDVKM. Trimming cost V 6 bases and J 0 bases, with 9 bases left between them. This CDR3 reads CASRPGDSGNTIYF. Here the CDR3 DNA reads TGTGCCAGCAGGCCAGGGGACTCTGGAAACACCATATATTTT.

The rearrangement joins TRBV14 to TRBJ2-5, with D hard to call. The CDR3 runs to 15 residues. Deletions cut 3 bases from V and 4 bases from J, with 15 bases between. Germline assignment: CDR1 SGHDN and CDR2 FVKESK. CDR3 sequence (DNA): TGTGCCAGCAGCCATTCGACCACCGTGGGAGAGACCCAGTACTTC. It is translated as CASSHSTTVGETQYF.

The sample holds a few counts of this clone. The chain uses TRBV5-1 and TRBJ2-2, with 11 bases aligning to TRBD2. Trimming cost V 3 bases and J 6 bases; bases outside gene matches: 7. The CDR3 loop spans 16 amino acids. CDR1 and CDR2 (germline): SGHRS, YFSETQ. This chain's CDR3 is CASSSGLAVGAGELFF. The CDR3 DNA follows: TGCGCCAGCAGCTCGGGACTAGCGGTCGGGGCCGGGGAGCTGTTTTTT.